Reported below is one TCR beta chain. This entry is derived from a study of identifying expanded T cells in peripheral blood. The repertoire was sequenced with immunoSEQ multiplex PCR; TCRdb's copy has only in-frame clones and lacks some. This table has about 91,000 clones, roughly 90% appearing once. The CDR3 spans 15 residues. Deletions cut 2 bases from V and 0 bases from J, with 8 bases between. Germline CDR1 SGHRS, CDR2 YFSETQ. Collection occurred without any documented infections or immune events in donors. The sequence was collected from a person aged 18 to 70 in good health. This chain links TRBV5-1 with TRBJ1-4; D unresolved. Sequenced: blood. CDR3 sequence reads: CASSLQSATNEKLFF. CDR3 bases: TGCGCCAGCAGCTTACAGTCTGCAACTAATGAAAAACTGTTTTTT.